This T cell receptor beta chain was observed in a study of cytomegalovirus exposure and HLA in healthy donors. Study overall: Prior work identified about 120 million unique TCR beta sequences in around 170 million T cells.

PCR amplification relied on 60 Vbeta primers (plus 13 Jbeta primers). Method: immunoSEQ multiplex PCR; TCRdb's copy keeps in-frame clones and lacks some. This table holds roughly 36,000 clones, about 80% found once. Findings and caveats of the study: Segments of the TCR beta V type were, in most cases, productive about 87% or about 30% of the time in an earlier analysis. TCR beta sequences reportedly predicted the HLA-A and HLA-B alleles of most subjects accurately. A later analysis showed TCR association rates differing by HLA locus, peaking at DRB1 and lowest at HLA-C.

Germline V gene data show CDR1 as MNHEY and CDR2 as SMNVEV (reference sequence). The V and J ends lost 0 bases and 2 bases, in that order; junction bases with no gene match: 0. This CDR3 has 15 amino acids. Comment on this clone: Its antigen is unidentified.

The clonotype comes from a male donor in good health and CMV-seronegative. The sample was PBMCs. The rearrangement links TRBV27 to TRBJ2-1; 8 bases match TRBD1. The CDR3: CASSLSRGPYNEQFF. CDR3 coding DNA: TGTGCCAGCAGTTTATCCAGGGGGCCCTACAATGAGCAGTTCTTC.